This T cell receptor beta chain was captured in a study of OX40 agonist ivuxolimab in advanced cancers. The protocol was immunoSEQ multiplex PCR, while the TCRdb copy is restricted to in-frame clones and leaves out a portion. The sample holds some 54,000 clones; 86% are singletons and the top ten take under 8.5%. Germline CDR1 MDHEN, CDR2 SYDVKM. V was clipped by 6 bases and J by 4 bases, with 13 bases between them. The CDR3 runs to 14 residues. The TCR was taken from an adult with an advanced solid tumor such as melanoma, head and neck, liver or kidney cancer. The starting material was CD4+ or CD8+ T cells sorted from blood, obtained in a trial of the OX40 agonist ivuxolimab. The V call is TRBV28, the J call TRBJ1-3; D is perhaps TRBD1 (5 bases). CDR3 protein: CASSTGYRGNTIYF. In DNA form, the CDR3 reads TGTGCCAGCAGCACAGGTTATCGCGGAAACACCATATATTTT.